These T cell receptor beta chains were read from a single sample in a study of T cells after yellow fever vaccination. TCRdb re-analysed the 5' RACE reads in MiXCR, keeping a single row per CDR3 protein. The table records some 670,000 distinct CDR3 sequences, more than 9% of them present only once. The sample was PBMCs, taken on the day of the yellow fever booster vaccination. These receptors were collected from a man between 25 and 39 years old who received the YFV17D yellow fever vaccine. Both conserved end residues are part of each CDR3. Fields, in order: V gene, J gene, D gene, clone size, CDR3 DNA, CDR3 protein. D genes are given only for firm matches. Clone size, where shown, is once, few, many, or a class for clones that have expanded.

>TRBV3-1|TRBJ2-5|NA|NA
TGTGCCAGCAGCCAGGTTGGGGCAGCGACCCAGTACTTC
CASSQVGAATQYF
>TRBV20-1|TRBJ1-2|TRBD1|NA
TGCAGTGCGAGGACAGGGCGGAGTTCGGGTGGCTACACCTTC
CSARTGRSSGGYTF
>TRBV28|TRBJ2-5|TRBD1|NA
TGTGCCAGCAGGTCGGGACAGGGAGGCCAAGAGACCCAGTACTTC
CASRSGQGGQETQYF
>TRBV20-1|TRBJ2-1|NA|few
TGCAGTGCCCCTTACGACAGGGGGCGAGGAGTCGGAGCGGGAGGGGTCTATGAGCAGTTCTTC
CSAPYDRGRGVGAGGVYEQFF
>TRBV12-5|TRBJ2-3|TRBD1|few
TGTGCTAGTGCCCCAGACAGGGGCACAGATACGCAGTATTTT
CASAPDRGTDTQYF
>TRBV20-1|TRBJ2-1|NA|NA
TGCAGTGCTGGTCCCAATGAGCAGTTCTTC
CSAGPNEQFF
>TRBV19|TRBJ1-4|TRBD1|NA
TGTGCCAGTAGTCGGGACAGGGGAGGTGAAAAACTGTTTTTT
CASSRDRGGEKLFF
>TRBV7-6|TRBJ1-4|TRBD1|few
TGTGCCAGCAGCTTGTACGCGGGACAGGGAAATGAAAAACTGTTTTTT
CASSLYAGQGNEKLFF
>TRBV6-2/TRBV6-3|TRBJ1-2|NA|few
TGTGCCAGCAGTTACGCGGACAGCAACTATGGCTACACCTTC
CASSYADSNYGYTF
>TRBV6-2/TRBV6-3|TRBJ1-5|TRBD1|NA
TGTGCCAGCAGGAAAACAGGGGGCAGCAATCAGCCCCAGCATTTT
CASRKTGGSNQPQHF
>TRBV12-3/TRBV12-4|TRBJ2-7|NA|NA
TGTGCCAGCACCGAAGGGGCCCGTAAACTCTCCTACGAGCAGTACTTC
CASTEGARKLSYEQYF
>TRBV7-6|TRBJ2-1|TRBD2|NA
TGTGCCAGCCAGGAGCTAGCGGGAGGCTTTGAGCAGTTCTTC
CASQELAGGFEQFF
>TRBV6-2/TRBV6-3|TRBJ2-2|NA|few
TGTGCCAGCAGTCTCATAGACAGTCCAACTAGCTCCGGGGAGCTGTTTTTT
CASSLIDSPTSSGELFF
>TRBV24-1|TRBJ2-7|NA|few
TGTGCCACCACCGGGGTTTGCTACGAGCAGTACTTC
CATTGVCYEQYF
>TRBV28|TRBJ2-1|NA|few
TGTGCCATTCGGGAGTCAGCCTACAATGAGCAGTTCTTC
CAIRESAYNEQFF
>TRBV7-3|TRBJ2-5|NA|NA
TGTGCCAGGGCAGCGGATTCGGAGACCCAGTACTTC
CARAADSETQYF
>TRBV9|TRBJ2-1|TRBD1|once
TGTGCCAGCAGCGCAGAGGGACAGCTGGAGAATGAGCAGTTCTTC
CASSAEGQLENEQFF
>TRBV5-1|TRBJ2-1|TRBD2|few
TGCGCCAGCAGCTCACGGGGACTAGCGGGCTCCTACAATGAGCAGTTCTTC
CASSSRGLAGSYNEQFF
>TRBV12-3/TRBV12-4|TRBJ1-2|NA|NA
TGTGCCAGCAGTTCGACAGACCTTCCCCGGGGCTACACCTTC
CASSSTDLPRGYTF
>TRBV20-1|TRBJ2-7|TRBD2|few
TGCAGTGCTAGTCCTCGGACTAGCGGGAGCGAGCAGTACTTC
CSASPRTSGSEQYF
>TRBV3-1|TRBJ2-5|NA|few
TGTGCCAGCAGCCAAAACAGACAAGAGACCCAGTACTTC
CASSQNRQETQYF
>TRBV6-6|TRBJ2-3|TRBD1|few
TGTGCCACCACGGGGGCAGGGGGCAAGTATTTT
CATTGAGGKYF
>TRBV4-2|TRBJ2-5|NA|few
TGTGCCAGCAGCCAAAGTCAGGGGATGGAGACCCAGTACTTC
CASSQSQGMETQYF
>TRBV20-1|TRBJ2-5|TRBD2|NA
TGCAGTGCTAAAAGACTAGCGGGAGGTCAAGAGACCCAGTACTTC
CSAKRLAGGQETQYF
>TRBV4-2|TRBJ2-1|TRBD2|NA
TGTGCCAGCAGCCAACAAACCGGGACTAGCGACCCCAGAGCGCTCTTC
CASSQQTGTSDPRALF
>TRBV5-1|TRBJ2-7|NA|NA
TGCGCCAGCAGCTTGGGGGGGCCGCTCTACGAGCAGTACTTC
CASSLGGPLYEQYF
>TRBV12-3/TRBV12-4|TRBJ1-2|NA|few
TGTGCCAGCAGCGAGGGACGGACCGATTATGGCTACACCTTC
CASSEGRTDYGYTF
>TRBV18|TRBJ2-2|NA|many
TGTGCCAGCTCAGAGGATTCTCCCGGGGAGCTGTTTTTT
CASSEDSPGELFF
>TRBV4-1|TRBJ2-3|NA|NA
TGCACCAGCAGCCGGGCAAGAGAGGATACGCAGTATTTT
CTSSRAREDTQYF
>TRBV5-4|TRBJ2-5|TRBD2|NA
TGTGCCAGCAGCCCCGAGGCGGGGGGCGCCGGAGAGACCCAGTACTTC
CASSPEAGGAGETQYF
>TRBV20-1|TRBJ2-7|TRBD2|NA
TGCAGTGCTGGAGCAGACACTAGCGGCTACGAGCAGTACTTC
CSAGADTSGYEQYF
>TRBV7-9|TRBJ2-7|TRBD1|few
TGTGCCAGCAGCTTACCGGGACAGAGGAGCGAGCAGTACTTC
CASSLPGQRSEQYF
>TRBV7-2|TRBJ1-1|NA|few
TGTGCCAGCAGCTTAGTATGGTTGGCGAACACTGAAGCTTTCTTT
CASSLVWLANTEAFF
>TRBV20-1|TRBJ2-2|TRBD2|NA
TGCAGTGCTAGAGATCGCCAGCGGGAGTGGTCCGGGGAGCTGTTTTTT
CSARDRQREWSGELFF
>TRBV20-1|TRBJ2-1|NA|few
TGCAGTGCTAGAGGGGGGATTAACGCCAATGAGCAGTTCTTC
CSARGGINANEQFF
>TRBV15|TRBJ1-2|TRBD1|NA
TGTGCCACCAGTCCGGGGGGGACAGGGGATGGCTACACCTTC
CATSPGGTGDGYTF
>TRBV5-4|TRBJ2-7|TRBD2|NA
TGTGCCAGCAGCTTGGCCGAACTAGCGGGAACCGACGAGCAGTACTTC
CASSLAELAGTDEQYF